The clone carrying this T cell receptor beta chain was detected many times. The source of the sample is a study of blood T cells in healthy people across ages. With a J-beta primer mix and a sample-barcoded 5' primer, a second PCR ran roughly 7 to 11 cycles. TCRdb re-called the 5' RACE reads through MiXCR, storing one row per CDR3 protein. The sample has about 590,000 distinct CDR3 sequences, 25% to 35% seen once. V was clipped by 5 bases and J by 8 bases; unmatched bases: 5. The germline V gene has CDR1 MNHEY and CDR2 SMNVEV (reference sequence). The CDR3 has 15 residues. The TCR was taken from an elderly woman in good health. Sequenced material: blood. This chain connects TRBV27 to TRBJ1-6; 11 nucleotides line up with TRBD1. CDR3 region: CASSPGTGGYSPLHF. The CDR3 DNA is TGTGCCAGCAGTCCAGGGACAGGGGGATATTCACCCCTCCACTTT.